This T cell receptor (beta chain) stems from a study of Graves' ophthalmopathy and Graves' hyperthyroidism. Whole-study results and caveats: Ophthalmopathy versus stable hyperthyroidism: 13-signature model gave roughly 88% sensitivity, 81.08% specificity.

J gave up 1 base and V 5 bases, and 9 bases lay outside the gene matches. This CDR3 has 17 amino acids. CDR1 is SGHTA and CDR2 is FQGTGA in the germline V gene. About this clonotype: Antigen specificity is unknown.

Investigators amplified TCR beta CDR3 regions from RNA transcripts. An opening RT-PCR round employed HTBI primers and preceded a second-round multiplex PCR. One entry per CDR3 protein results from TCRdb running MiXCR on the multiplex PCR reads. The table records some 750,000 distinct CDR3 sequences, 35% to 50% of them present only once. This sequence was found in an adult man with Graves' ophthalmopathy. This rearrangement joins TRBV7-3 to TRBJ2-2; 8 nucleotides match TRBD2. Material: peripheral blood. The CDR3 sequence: CASSLSLAGLNTGELFF. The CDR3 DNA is TGTGCCAGCAGCCTCTCCTTAGCGGGACTGAACACCGGGGAGCTGTTTTTT.